Listed below are T cell receptor beta chains from one sample, sequenced in a study of human thymus T cells. Some clones are missing from TCRdb's copy, which holds only in-frame ones; the method was immunoSEQ multiplex PCR. The sample holds some 46,000 clones; about 93% are singletons and the top ten take over 0.1%. The sample comprised blood. The receptor set was obtained from a boy under two years old with a congenital heart defect but otherwise immunologically healthy. The CDR3 runs from the conserved cysteine through the conserved F or W. Fields, in order: D gene, J gene, clone size, V gene, CDR3 DNA, CDR3 protein. The D gene is left open where the match is weak. Part of the rows lack a size; the others show once, few, many or a class for expanded clones.

. TRBJ1-1 . TRBV7-9 TGTGCCAGCAGCCCCCGGCGGGGGACTGAAGCTTTCTTT CASSPRRGTEAFF
. TRBJ1-3 . TRBV5-1 TGCGCCAGCAGCTTCCTCCCTAACGATTCTGGAAACACCATATATTTT CASSFLPNDSGNTIYF
TRBD1 TRBJ1-2 . TRBV6-5 TGTGCCAGCAGTTTCAAACAGGGGGCCCATGGCTACACCTTC CASSFKQGAHGYTF
. TRBJ2-1 . TRBV4-3 TGCGCCAGCAGCCGTCAGGGGACCCTCTACAATGAGCAGTTCTTC CASSRQGTLYNEQFF
. TRBJ1-2 . TRBV20-1 TGCAGTGCTAGACCGGTTGGCTACACCTTC CSARPVGYTF
. TRBJ1-1 once TRBV5-1 TGCGCCAGCAGCTTGGATGGGACTTTTGAAGCTTTCTTT CASSLDGTFEAFF
TRBD1 TRBJ2-7 . TRBV5-3 TGTGCCAGAAGCCCTTCCGGGACAGACTCCTACGAGCAGTACTTC CARSPSGTDSYEQYF
. TRBJ1-2 . TRBV14 TGTGCCAGCAGCCGGACAGTTGGATATGGCTACACCTTC CASSRTVGYGYTF
. TRBJ1-2 . TRBV11-2 TGTGCCAGCAGCTTATATGGCCTTGGCTACACCTTC CASSLYGLGYTF
. TRBJ2-1 . TRBV28 TGTGCCAGCAGTTTCGGTCAGAATGAGCAGTTCTTC CASSFGQNEQFF
. TRBJ2-7 . TRBV18 TGTGCCAGCTCACCCAGCTCCTACGAGCAGTACTTC CASSPSSYEQYF
. TRBJ1-6 . TRBV6-6 TGTGCCAGCAGTTTTAGGTTAAATTCACCCCTCCACTTT CASSFRLNSPLHF
. TRBJ1-2 . TRBV7-2 TGTGCCAGCAGCCACTCACAGGACCCGAAGGATGGCTACACCTTC CASSHSQDPKDGYTF
. TRBJ1-2 . TRBV4-1 TGCGCCAGCAGCCAGGACCCAGCTAACTATGGCTACACCTTC CASSQDPANYGYTF
. TRBJ2-2 . TRBV2 TGTGCCAGCAGTGACCAGCGGCAAAACACCGGGGAGCTGTTTTTT CASSDQRQNTGELFF
TRBD2 TRBJ2-2 . TRBV5-1 TGCGCCAGCAGCTGGGGACTAGCGGGGAACACCGGGGAGCTGTTTTTT CASSWGLAGNTGELFF
. TRBJ2-2 . TRBV5-1 TGCGCCAGCAGCTTGGGTCTCACCGGGGAGCTGTTTTTT CASSLGLTGELFF
TRBD1 TRBJ2-5 . TRBV4-1 TGCGCCAGCAGCCCTCGGGACAGGGGGCCGACAAAAGAGACCCAGTACTTC CASSPRDRGPTKETQYF
TRBD2 TRBJ2-5 . TRBV7-9 TGTGCCAGCAGCATACCTAGCGGGGGGGCCTTAAAGGAGACCCAGTACTTC CASSIPSGGALKETQYF
TRBD1 TRBJ1-1 . TRBV9 TGTGCCAGCAGCACCTCACAGGGGGCAGGGACTGAAGCTTTCTTT CASSTSQGAGTEAFF
TRBD1 TRBJ1-5 . TRBV6-5 TGTGCCAGCAGTTGGACAGGGGGCAATCAGCCCCAGCATTTT CASSWTGGNQPQHF
. TRBJ2-4 once TRBV19 TGTGCCAGTAGTATAGGGGCAGGGCTTAACATTCAGTACTTC CASSIGAGLNIQYF
TRBD2 TRBJ2-5 . TRBV28 TGTGCCAGCAGTTTAGGCGGGGGGGCTGGAGAGACCCAGTACTTC CASSLGGGAGETQYF
. TRBJ2-2 . TRBV7-9 TGTGCCAGCAGCTTAAACTTCGGGGAGCTGTTTTTT CASSLNFGELFF
. TRBJ1-3 . TRBV6-1 TGTGCCAGCACCAAACTACAGGTCTCTGGAAACACCATATATTTT CASTKLQVSGNTIYF
TRBD2 TRBJ2-5 . TRBV9 TGTGCCAGCAGCGTAGGCGGGGGCCAAGAGACCCAGTACTTC CASSVGGGQETQYF
TRBD1 TRBJ1-5 once TRBV4-1 TGCGCCAGCAGCCAAGGAGGGGGCCATCAGCCCCAGCATTTT CASSQGGGHQPQHF